The entry that follows covers one T cell receptor beta chain sequence. Its antigen is as yet unknown. The data were taken from a study of STAT3 mutations in large granular lymphocyte leukemia. Study-wide results and limits: At least one immunodominant TCR beta clonotype appeared in every T-cell large granular lymphocyte leukemia patient.

Only in-frame clones appear in the TCRdb table, and some are missing; sequencing was by immunoSEQ multiplex PCR. The table includes about 6,200 clones, around three fifths detected once. Trimming cost V 0 bases and J 0 bases; bases outside gene matches: 5. CDR1 is PRHDT and CDR2 is FYEKMQ in the germline V gene (reference sequence). The CDR3 spans 18 residues. The receptor comes from a boy aged 5-17 years with T-cell large granular lymphocyte leukemia. Some clones in this sample may be carry-over from other donors' samples. The sequenced sample was peripheral blood mononuclear cells. This chain connects TRBV13 to TRBJ2-3, with TRBD2 matching 11 bases. The CDR3 region has the DNA TGTGCCAGCAGCTTAGGAGTTATAGCGGGGGGGAGCACAGATACGCAGTATTTT. Protein product: CASSLGVIAGGSTDTQYF.